This T cell receptor (beta chain) appears in the sequencing data of a study of shared clonotypes between healthy human individuals. On this clone itself: Its antigen remains unknown.

Trimming removed 5 bases at V and 1 base at J, with 17 bases between. Germline V gene lookup returns CDR1 SGHTA and CDR2 FQGTGA. This CDR3 is 16 amino acids long. How the authors handled the data: Filtering differed since immunoSEQ provided only junctions, with no quality scores. Measured with immunoSEQ multiplex PCR; TCRdb has only the in-frame clones, and not every one. V and J calls plus clone size are reproduced from that table; the DNA served to infer D and trimming. The sample records nearly 1,000,000 clones, 70% to 85% being singletons. Findings of the study overall: Larger richness was generally estimated for naive than memory subsets. Sharing across four donors was highest in naive CD4 (roughly 5%) and lowest in memory CD8 (roughly 0.4%). For sorted subsets, rarefaction showed incomplete sequencing despite large depth.

The receptor was derived from a man aged 18 to 30 in good health. The rearrangement uses TRBV7-3 and TRBJ1-1; possible D gene TRBD1, 6 bases. The sequenced sample consisted of memory CD4+ T cells sorted from blood. Subset defined: CD45RA-negative fraction. The CDR3 DNA is TGTGCCAGCAGCCCCACGTCCGGCAGGGGGAACACTGAAGCTTTCTTT. It is translated as CASSPTSGRGNTEAFF.